The 10 T cell receptor beta chains below all came from one sample that was sequenced in a study of blood T cell repertoires in COVID-19. Profiling relied on immunoSEQ multiplex PCR, and the TCRdb table lists in-frame clones only, not all of them. The sample contains roughly 100,000 clones, around 85% of which appear only once. The sample taken for sequencing was peripheral blood. Receptor source: a woman older than 75 with active or convalescent COVID-19.

The gene calls are TRBV5-1 and TRBJ2-7; weak D call: TRBD2 (6 bases). The V gene's germline CDR1 is SGHRS and CDR2 YFSETQ. Trimming left V 6 bases short and J 0 bases short, with 13 bases between. This CDR3 comprises 14 residues. CDR3 sequence: CASTTLGGSYEQYF. The CDR3 nucleotides read TGCGCCAGCACTACACTCGGGGGCTCCTACGAGCAGTACTTC.

The chain has TRBV7-2 and TRBJ2-1; 7 bases agree with TRBD2. Germline V gene data show CDR1 as SGHTA and CDR2 as FQGNSA. The CDR3 sequence is 13 residues long. With 6 bases clipped from V and 10 bases from J, the junction kept 9 bases outside the gene matches. The CDR3 DNA follows: TGTGCCAGCAGGGCCGGCGGGAGCCAAGAGCAGTTCTTC. The encoded protein is CASRAGGSQEQFF.

This clone came up once. This chain uses TRBV6-4 with TRBJ1-2; D might be TRBD1 (5 bases). This CDR3 is built from 13 residues. V was pared by 5 bases and J by 7 bases, with 14 bases between. Germline assignment: CDR1 MRHNA and CDR2 SNTAGT. The CDR3 region is CASSTVQGTGYTF. The CDR3 nucleotides read TGTGCCAGCAGTACCGTGCAGGGTACTGGCTACACCTTC.

This clone was observed a single time. The chain recombines TRBV23-1 with TRBJ2-2, with 7 positions matching TRBD1. TRBV23-1 is an ORF, with its function uncertain. The CDR3 is made up of 19 amino acids. The V and J ends lost 4 bases and 5 bases, in that order; junction bases with no gene match: 19. This CDR3 is CASSPPTGTVVRRTGELFF. DNA of the CDR3: TGCGCCAGCAGTCCCCCGACAGGGACCGTCGTAAGGAGGACCGGGGAGCTGTTTTTT.

This chain links TRBV3-1 (or the pseudogene TRBV3-2) with TRBJ2-2, with D possibly being TRBD1 (5 bases). Germline V CDR1 and CDR2: LGHDT, YNNKEL (reference sequence). The V and J ends lost 4 bases and 9 bases respectively, with 6 bases between them. The CDR3 has 11 amino acids. DNA for the CDR3: TGTGCCAGCAGCCCGGACAGGGAGCTGTTTTTT. Amino acids: CASSPDRELFF.

This chain connects TRBV5-1 to TRBJ2-5, with a tentative D call TRBD2 (6 bases). Germline values: CDR1 SGHRS, CDR2 YFSETQ. V dropped 2 bases and J dropped 5 bases, with 16 bases sitting between them. The CDR3 totals 15 residues. For the CDR3, the DNA is TGCGCCAGCAGCTTAAACGGAGGGGCAACGGAGACCCAGTACTTC. It translates to CASSLNGGATETQYF.

V and J are TRBV2 and TRBJ2-5; D is possibly TRBD2 (6 bases). Between the trimmed V and J ends, which lost 3 bases and 0 bases, there was a span of 14 bases. CDR1 and CDR2 from the germline V gene are SNHLY and FYNNEI. This CDR3 has 16 residues. The CDR3 is CASSEGGARYQETQYF. As DNA, the CDR3 is TGTGCCAGCAGTGAGGGGGGAGCGAGGTACCAAGAGACCCAGTACTTC.

The V and J genes are TRBV10-3 and TRBJ2-5; the match to TRBD2 covers 7 bases. This CDR3 comprises 15 residues. J gave up 4 bases and V 0 bases, and 5 bases lay outside the gene matches. Germline V CDR1 and CDR2: ENHRY, SYGVKD. As DNA, the CDR3 is TGTGCCATCAGTGAGTCGCTGGGAGGGATAGAGACCCAGTACTTC. Its translation: CAISESLGGIETQYF.

The J gene is TRBJ2-7, the V gene TRBV6-2 or TRBV6-3, with 8 bases lining up with TRBD1. This CDR3 spans 15 amino acids. V was pared by 5 bases and J by 5 bases, with 11 bases of the junction left unmatched. Germline V gives CDR1 MNHEY, CDR2 SVGEGT. CDR3 DNA sequence: TGTGCCAGCAGTCTCAGGACAGGGCTTAATAACGAGCAGTACTTC. Amino acids: CASSLRTGLNNEQYF.

The chain combines TRBV19 with TRBJ2-7; TRBD1 is a possible D gene (6 bases). The CDR3 has 16 residues. CDR1 is LNHDA, CDR2 SQIVND, per germline (reference sequence). V lost 7 bases and J 0 bases, leaving 19 bases between the germline ends. The CDR3 protein is CASIQRPGHPSYEQYF. CDR3 DNA: TGTGCCAGTATCCAGCGACCGGGACATCCCTCCTACGAGCAGTACTTC.